Listed below are T cell receptor beta chains from one sample, sequenced in a study of T cell repertoires in cytomegalovirus infection. TCRdb reanalysed the reads using MiXCR and keeps one entry per CDR3 protein. The table shows hundreds of thousands of distinct CDR3 sequences, with 30% to 40% occurring only once. For these receptors, no antigen is known. Sample: cultured PBMCs, taken from culture after CMV antigen stimulation. The receptors come from a human donor in good health (CMV status not recorded). Some clones in this sample may be carry-over from other donors' samples. Both conserved end residues are part of each CDR3. A D gene is named only where the DNA matches it firmly. The size entry is marked missing in some rows and otherwise reads once, few, many or a size class.

D gene: -
CDR3 length: 10
clone size: few
V gene: TRBV29-1
J gene: TRBJ2-1
CDR3 DNA: TGCAGCGTAGGCTATGGTGAGCAGTTCTTC
CDR3 protein: CSVGYGEQFF

D gene: TRBD2
CDR3 length: 16
clone size: few
V gene: TRBV4-2
J gene: TRBJ2-3
CDR3 DNA: TGTGCCAGCAGCCAATCACTAGCGGGGGGAACAGATACGCAGTATTTT
CDR3 protein: CASSQSLAGGTDTQYF

D gene: -
CDR3 length: 16
clone size: -
V gene: TRBV2
J gene: TRBJ1-4
CDR3 DNA: TGTGCCAGCAGTGGCGAACAGGAGTACATTAATGAAAAACTGTTTTTT
CDR3 protein: CASSGEQEYINEKLFF

D gene: -
CDR3 length: 14
clone size: few
V gene: TRBV12-3/TRBV12-4
J gene: TRBJ2-7
CDR3 DNA: TGTGCCAGCAGTTTTCGGGGGAGAGGGTACGAGCAGTACTTC
CDR3 protein: CASSFRGRGYEQYF

D gene: -
CDR3 length: 13
clone size: few
V gene: TRBV7-2
J gene: TRBJ2-7
CDR3 DNA: TGTGCCAGCACCCTCATCACGGGGAACGAGCAGTACTTC
CDR3 protein: CASTLITGNEQYF

D gene: -
CDR3 length: 16
clone size: -
V gene: TRBV11-2
J gene: TRBJ1-5
CDR3 DNA: TGTGCCAGCAGCCTGTTGGGCCCGAATAGCAATCAGCCCCAGCATTTT
CDR3 protein: CASSLLGPNSNQPQHF

D gene: -
CDR3 length: 18
clone size: -
V gene: TRBV2
J gene: TRBJ2-1
CDR3 DNA: TGTGCCAGCAGTGAAGCGCCCTGGGGCGGTTACGGTAACAATGAGCAGTTCTTC
CDR3 protein: CASSEAPWGGYGNNEQFF

D gene: -
CDR3 length: 15
clone size: few
V gene: TRBV12-3/TRBV12-4
J gene: TRBJ1-3
CDR3 DNA: TGTGCCAGCACCACTGCCGGGACCACTGGAAACACCATATATTTT
CDR3 protein: CASTTAGTTGNTIYF

D gene: -
CDR3 length: 16
clone size: few
V gene: TRBV4-3
J gene: TRBJ1-4
CDR3 DNA: TGCGCCAGCAGCCAAGATCCTAGGCAGGGGAGTGAAAAACTGTTTTTT
CDR3 protein: CASSQDPRQGSEKLFF

D gene: -
CDR3 length: 12
clone size: -
V gene: TRBV20-1
J gene: TRBJ1-1
CDR3 DNA: TGCAGTGCTAGAGTTGGGTACACTGAAGCTTTCTTT
CDR3 protein: CSARVGYTEAFF

D gene: -
CDR3 length: 13
clone size: -
V gene: TRBV19
J gene: TRBJ2-2
CDR3 DNA: TGTGCCAGTAGCGGAGTGGGCACCGGGGAGCTGTTTTTT
CDR3 protein: CASSGVGTGELFF

D gene: -
CDR3 length: 17
clone size: once
V gene: TRBV12-3/TRBV12-4
J gene: TRBJ2-7
CDR3 DNA: TGTGCCAGCAGTTCCATAGTCGGGACTGGCGAGCCCTACGAGCAGTACTTC
CDR3 protein: CASSSIVGTGEPYEQYF

D gene: -
CDR3 length: 18
clone size: -
V gene: TRBV18
J gene: TRBJ2-3
CDR3 DNA: TGTGCCAGCTCACCATTAAGAGGGCTCGGGCTTAGCACAGATACGCAGTATTTT
CDR3 protein: CASSPLRGLGLSTDTQYF

D gene: -
CDR3 length: 13
clone size: many
V gene: TRBV7-2
J gene: TRBJ1-5
CDR3 DNA: TGTGCCAGCAGCTTTGACAGCAATCAGCCCCAGCATTTT
CDR3 protein: CASSFDSNQPQHF

D gene: -
CDR3 length: 11
clone size: -
V gene: TRBV28
J gene: TRBJ1-1
CDR3 DNA: TGTGCCAGCAGTCCTACCTCTGAAGCTTTCTTT
CDR3 protein: CASSPTSEAFF

D gene: TRBD1
CDR3 length: 15
clone size: -
V gene: TRBV6-5
J gene: TRBJ1-1
CDR3 DNA: TGTGCCAGCAGTTCCGCACACAGGGGTTTCACTGAAGCTTTCTTT
CDR3 protein: CASSSAHRGFTEAFF

D gene: -
CDR3 length: 12
clone size: many
V gene: TRBV2
J gene: TRBJ1-4
CDR3 DNA: TGTGCCAGCAGCTTGAACGGTGAAAAACTGTTTTTT
CDR3 protein: CASSLNGEKLFF

D gene: -
CDR3 length: 12
clone size: -
V gene: TRBV7-6
J gene: TRBJ2-7
CDR3 DNA: TGTGCCAGCAGCCCGAGAAGTCACGAGCAGTACTTC
CDR3 protein: CASSPRSHEQYF

D gene: -
CDR3 length: 12
clone size: few
V gene: TRBV28
J gene: TRBJ1-5
CDR3 DNA: TGTGCCAGCAGTTCCGGGGATATGGCCCAGCATTTT
CDR3 protein: CASSSGDMAQHF

D gene: -
CDR3 length: 11
clone size: -
V gene: TRBV19
J gene: TRBJ1-2
CDR3 DNA: TGTGCCAGTAGTATAGCGGGAGGCTACACCTTC
CDR3 protein: CASSIAGGYTF

D gene: TRBD2
CDR3 length: 15
clone size: many
V gene: TRBV7-2
J gene: TRBJ2-7
CDR3 DNA: TGTGCCAGCAGCTACCCGACTAGCGGGAGTGGCGAGCAGTACTTC
CDR3 protein: CASSYPTSGSGEQYF

D gene: -
CDR3 length: 12
clone size: many
V gene: TRBV7-2
J gene: TRBJ1-5
CDR3 DNA: TGTGCCAGCAGCTTAGACAGTCAGCCCCAGCATTTT
CDR3 protein: CASSLDSQPQHF

D gene: -
CDR3 length: 12
clone size: -
V gene: TRBV20-1
J gene: TRBJ1-1
CDR3 DNA: TGCAGTGCTAGAGCCGGGGTCACTGAAGCTTTCTTT
CDR3 protein: CSARAGVTEAFF

D gene: -
CDR3 length: 14
clone size: -
V gene: TRBV11-2
J gene: TRBJ1-5
CDR3 DNA: TGTGCCAGCAGCGACGGGACTGGCGCAGGGCCCCAGCATTTT
CDR3 protein: CASSDGTGAGPQHF

D gene: TRBD2
CDR3 length: 17
clone size: -
V gene: TRBV24-1
J gene: TRBJ2-5
CDR3 DNA: TGTGCCACCAGTGTTACGCCGACAGCGGGAGGGCCGGAGACCCAGTACTTC
CDR3 protein: CATSVTPTAGGPETQYF